Listed below are T cell receptor beta chains from one sample, sequenced in a study of human T cells and chemical hapten exposure. In TCRdb, the RACE reads were re-called with MiXCR into one record per CDR3 protein. Here the sample spans 150,000 to 200,000 distinct CDR3 sequences, roughly 30% being singletons. The material sequenced was whole blood, taken in connection with sensitization to the hapten diphenylcyclopropenone (DPC). All receptors come from a woman aged 25 to 39 with alopecia areata. Some clones in this sample may be carry-over from other donors' samples. CDR3s include the opening cysteine and the closing phenylalanine or tryptophan. D genes are given only for firm matches. Part of the rows lack a size; the others show once, few, many or a class for expanded clones.

>TRBJ1-1|12|many|-|TRBV7-8
TGTGCCAGCAGCTTAGGTGAAACTGAAGCTTTCTTT
CASSLGETEAFF
>TRBJ2-3|15|-|-|TRBV2
TGTGCCAGCAGATACGTGCGGGCCATCACAGATACGCAGTATTTT
CASRYVRAITDTQYF
>TRBJ2-5|15|-|TRBD2|TRBV7-2
TGTGCCAGCAGCGGCGGACTAGCGGTTCAAGAGACCCAGTACTTC
CASSGGLAVQETQYF
>TRBJ2-5|16|few|TRBD2|TRBV4-3
TGCGCCAGCAGCCAAGGAATAGCGGGGTCAGGGGAGACCCAGTACTTC
CASSQGIAGSGETQYF
>TRBJ2-1|15|-|TRBD2|TRBV6-2/TRBV6-3
TGTGCCAGCCGAGAGAGCGGGGGCGAGTACAATGAGCAGTTCTTC
CASRESGGEYNEQFF
>TRBJ1-2|16|-|TRBD1|TRBV13
TGTGCCAGCAGCTTAACCCAGGGACAGGGAGACTATGGCTACACCTTC
CASSLTQGQGDYGYTF
>TRBJ1-4|15|-|TRBD1|TRBV6-2/TRBV6-3
TGTGCCAGCGGCCGGTCCGGGACAGGGACTGAAAAACTGTTTTTT
CASGRSGTGTEKLFF
>TRBJ1-1|14|-|TRBD1|TRBV20-1
TGCAGTGCAAAGATCAGGGGGAGAAACACTGAAGCTTTCTTT
CSAKIRGRNTEAFF
>TRBJ1-1|14|many|-|TRBV11-1
TGTGCCAGCAGCAATGCCCCACCACATAGTTCGGCTTTCTTT
CASSNAPPHSSAFF
>TRBJ1-1|12|-|-|TRBV29-1
TGCAGCGTGGCTTACAGCGGCACTGAAGCTTTCTTT
CSVAYSGTEAFF
>TRBJ2-5|15|-|TRBD1|TRBV19
TGTGCCAGTAGTATAGGGGGACAGTTACAAGAGACCCAGTACTTC
CASSIGGQLQETQYF
>TRBJ1-2|13|-|TRBD1|TRBV6-1
TGTGCCAGCAGTGTACAGGGGGCTCAGGGCTACACCTTC
CASSVQGAQGYTF
>TRBJ1-2|15|once|-|TRBV7-2
TGTGCCAGCAGCCCGAGTGTCCTGGAGACATATGGCTACACCTTC
CASSPSVLETYGYTF
>TRBJ1-5|14|-|-|TRBV2
TGTGCCAGCAGCCCAGCGGCAGAAAATCAGCCCCAGCATTTT
CASSPAAENQPQHF
>TRBJ2-6|18|-|TRBD1|TRBV5-1
TGCGCCAGCAGCTTGCCCGGGACAGGGTTCGCTGGGGCCAACGTCCTGACTTTC
CASSLPGTGFAGANVLTF
>TRBJ2-7|13|-|TRBD1|TRBV5-6
TGTGCCAGCAGCTGGACAGGGTTCTACGAGCAGTACTTC
CASSWTGFYEQYF
>TRBJ2-7|15|few|TRBD1|TRBV28
TGTGCCAGCAGTTATCCCGGGACAGGGAGCTACGAGCAGTACTTC
CASSYPGTGSYEQYF
>TRBJ2-3|15|few|-|TRBV28
TGTGCCAGCAAGGCCGGTAATAGCGGCACAGATACGCAGTATTTT
CASKAGNSGTDTQYF
>TRBJ1-6|13|few|TRBD1|TRBV6-2/TRBV6-3
TGTGCCAGCAGTGATGACAGGGTTTCACCCCTCCACTTT
CASSDDRVSPLHF
>TRBJ2-2|13|-|TRBD1|TRBV20-1
TGCAGTGGCCGACAGGGGGGTAGGGGGGAGCTGTTTTTT
CSGRQGGRGELFF
>TRBJ1-1|14|-|-|TRBV4-2
TGTGCCAGCAGCCAAGACCCCTCGAACACTGAAGCTTTCTTT
CASSQDPSNTEAFF
>TRBJ2-7|12|-|-|TRBV29-1
TGCAGCGTTGTACGGGGTACCTACGAGCAGTACTTC
CSVVRGTYEQYF
>TRBJ1-2|15|-|-|TRBV7-3
TGTGCCAGCAGCCCAAATTTGGCCTCCCCCCATGGCTACACCTTC
CASSPNLASPHGYTF
>TRBJ1-1|15|-|-|TRBV19
TGTGCCAGTAGTATCCTCCCCAGGGGAAACACTGAAGCTTTCTTT
CASSILPRGNTEAFF
>TRBJ1-2|16|-|-|TRBV3-1
TGTGCCAGCAGCCAAGGTCTTTTTAACGCTAACTATGGCTACACCTTC
CASSQGLFNANYGYTF
>TRBJ2-1|14|-|-|TRBV29-1
TGCAGCGCCTCTAGCTCCCGGGGGTACAATGAGCAGTTCTTC
CSASSSRGYNEQFF
>TRBJ2-5|15|few|-|TRBV7-2
TGTGCCAGCAGCCCCAAATCCAGATACCAAGAGACCCAGTACTTC
CASSPKSRYQETQYF
>TRBJ2-3|16|many|TRBD2|TRBV29-1
TGCAGCGTTGCAATACGGTCCGCGGGGGACACAGATACGCAGTATTTT
CSVAIRSAGDTDTQYF
>TRBJ2-3|15|-|-|TRBV6-2/TRBV6-3
TGTGCCAGCAGTCACACAGGGTTGGCGACAGATACGCAGTATTTT
CASSHTGLATDTQYF